The clone carrying this T cell receptor beta chain was detected only a few times. Trimming at V came to 4 bases and at J to 0 bases, leaving 21 bases not matched to a gene. The CDR3 length is 21 residues. Per germline, CDR1 SGDLS and CDR2 YYNGEE. PCR primers comprised 60 Vbeta and 13 Jbeta primers. Clones were read by immunoSEQ multiplex PCR, and TCRdb kept only the in-frame ones, dropping some. The sample yields 150,000 to 200,000 clones, roughly four fifths seen once. This entry is derived from a study of cytomegalovirus exposure and HLA in healthy donors. The gene calls are TRBV9 and TRBJ1-3, with 8 bases matching TRBD1. The sequencing sample was made of PBMCs. This TCR came from a woman between 18 and 29 years old in good health and CMV-seronegative. CDR3 sequence (DNA): TGTGCCAGCAGCACCCCAAAGGACAGGGCGAGGCGAGTGGGCTCTGGAAACACCATATATTTT. It codes for CASSTPKDRARRVGSGNTIYF.